The 15 T cell receptor beta chains below were found in one sample sequenced in a study of blood T cell repertoires in COVID-19. The data were produced by immunoSEQ multiplex PCR, yet TCRdb's version contains in-frame clones alone and is incomplete. The data show more than 140,000 clones, with around 88% seen just once and 1.5% to 1.7% held by the top ten. The specimen was peripheral blood. Every receptor here comes from a woman aged 55-70 years with acute or convalescent COVID-19.

This sequence joins TRBV18 and TRBJ2-1; 10 nucleotides align to TRBD1. V shed 3 bases, J shed 1 base, and the junction held 0 bases outside the gene matches. Germline V gene lookup returns CDR1 KGHSH and CDR2 LQKENI. The CDR3 consists of 15 residues. CDR3 amino acids: CASSPGQGSYNEQFF. The DNA for the CDR3 is TGTGCCAGCTCACCGGGACAGGGGTCCTACAATGAGCAGTTCTTC.

The chain has TRBV5-3 and TRBJ2-7; no firm D call. TRBV5-3 is given ORF status, its function remaining uncertain. Trimming pared 5 bases from V and 5 bases from J, leaving 11 bases between. The CDR3 runs to 12 residues. The CDR3 coding sequence is TGTGCCAGAAGTCACAACAGAGACGAGCAGTACTTC. Encoded protein: CARSHNRDEQYF.

The V gene is TRBV6-5, the J gene TRBJ1-2; D perhaps matches TRBD1 (5 bases). This CDR3 spans 14 amino acids. CDR1 and CDR2 (germline): MNHEY, SVGAGI. Between the trimmed V and J ends, which lost 2 bases and 3 bases, there was a span of 10 bases. The CDR3 DNA sequence: TGTGCCAGCAGTTACGGGGCTATAGACTATGGCTACACCTTC. Protein sequence: CASSYGAIDYGYTF.

J is TRBJ2-2 and V is TRBV21-1; the D call TRBD2 from the table was never checked on the DNA. TRBV21-1 is reported as a pseudogene. This CDR3 is 14 amino acids long. This CDR3 reads CASSKFVGVGELFF. The CDR3 nucleotides are TGTGCCAGCAGCAAATTCGTCGGGGTCGGGGAGCTGTTTTTT.

V and J are TRBV30 and TRBJ1-1; D uncertain. Germline values: CDR1 GTSNPN, CDR2 SVGIG (reference sequence). CDR3 length equals 10 residues. Trimming pared 5 bases from V and 4 bases from J, leaving 5 bases between. DNA for the CDR3: TGTGCCTGGTGTCGCACTGAAGCTTTCTTT. Residues: CAWCRTEAFF.

The rearrangement joins TRBV15 to TRBJ2-7; D might be TRBD1 (5 bases). Germline lookup yields CDR1 LNHNV and CDR2 YYDKDF (reference sequence). This CDR3 contains 17 residues. V was pared by 0 bases and J by 3 bases, with 18 bases between. CDR3 nucleotides: TGTGCCACCAGCAGAGATTTAGGGAACAGGCTTTACTACGAGCAGTACTTC. Its protein is CATSRDLGNRLYYEQYF.

This clone is a singleton in its sample. The chain recombines TRBV3-1 (or the pseudogene TRBV3-2) with TRBJ2-7; 8 bases agree with TRBD1. The CDR3 contains 14 residues. After removal of 1 base from V and 2 bases from J, the junction contained 1 base not matched to a gene. CDR1 and CDR2 (germline): LGHDT, YNNKEL (reference sequence). The CDR3 DNA reads as TGTGCCAGCAGCCAAGGGGACAGGACCTACGAGCAGTACTTC. This translates into CASSQGDRTYEQYF.

This chain connects TRBV5-1 to TRBJ1-4, with 9 bases that match TRBD1. In germline, CDR1 is SGHRS, CDR2 YFSETQ. Trimming cost V 9 bases and J 0 bases; bases outside gene matches: 6. The CDR3 runs 15 residues. CDR3 DNA sequence: TGCGCCACCGGGACAGGGCAGACAACTAATGAAAAACTGTTTTTT. Translating it yields CATGTGQTTNEKLFF.

The chain recombines TRBV7-3 with TRBJ2-2, with TRBD1 identical over 9 bases. Germline V lookup: CDR1 SGHTA, CDR2 FQGTGA. After removal of 0 bases from V and 7 bases from J, the junction contained 6 bases not matched to a gene. The CDR3 sequence is 16 residues long. In DNA, the CDR3 is TGTGCCAGCAGCTTAACGGGACAGGGTGTTGGCGGGGAGCTGTTTTTT. Its protein is CASSLTGQGVGGELFF.

This sequence joins TRBV28 and TRBJ1-6; weak D call: TRBD1 (6 bases). The CDR3 consists of 15 residues. The V end was cut by 8 bases, the J end by 8 bases, with 19 bases between. Germline assignment: CDR1 MDHEN and CDR2 SYDVKM. CDR3 region: CASADFLGADSPLHF. The CDR3 DNA is TGTGCCAGCGCGGATTTTTTGGGGGCTGATTCACCCCTCCACTTT. The full variable domain, its missing parts supplied by reference TRBV28 and TRBJ1-6, is DVKVTQSSRYLVKRTGEKVFLECVQDMDHENMFWYRQDPGLGLRLIYFSYDVKMKEKGDIPEGYSVSREKKERFSLILESASTNQTSMYLCASADFLGADSPLHFGNGTRLTVT.

This clone was observed a single time. The chain uses TRBV6-5 and TRBJ1-5, with D possibly TRBD1 on 6 matching bases. This CDR3 has 13 residues. From germline, CDR1 is MNHEY and CDR2 SVGAGI. The ends were cut back, 6 bases at V and 7 bases at J, with 13 bases in the middle. The CDR3 DNA sequence: TGTGCCAGCAGGCCCACAGGGCACCAGCCCCAGCATTTT. Translating gives CASRPTGHQPQHF.

The chain joins TRBV7-2 to TRBJ2-7; 8 bases are shared with TRBD2. Unmatched junction bases numbered 5, after V lost 5 bases and J lost 2 bases. The V gene's germline CDR1 is SGHTA and CDR2 FQGNSA. The CDR3 totals 14 residues. CDR3 DNA sequence: TGTGCCAGCAGCCCTGCAGCGGGAGCCTACGAGCAGTACTTC. Translation gives CASSPAAGAYEQYF.

The genes are TRBV6-5 and TRBJ2-1; 9 nucleotides line up with TRBD2. The ends lost 6 bases at V and 8 bases at J; junction bases unmatched: 11. The germline gives CDR1 MNHEY, CDR2 SVGAGI. The CDR3 extends over 15 amino acids. The CDR3 sequence is CASSPPLAGMDEQFF. CDR3 nucleotide sequence: TGTGCCAGCAGCCCCCCGCTAGCGGGAATGGATGAGCAGTTCTTC.

V is TRBV10-2 and J is TRBJ1-1; 10 bases line up with TRBD1. CDR1 is WSHSY and CDR2 is SAAADI in the germline V gene. The CDR3 has 16 residues. Trimming took 5 bases from V and 4 from J; bases not matched to a gene: 10. CDR3 bases: TGCGCCAGCAGTAGGGACAGGGGCTCCCGAAGCACTGAAGCTTTCTTT. This codes for CASSRDRGSRSTEAFF.

The rearrangement links TRBV9 to TRBJ1-4, with TRBD1 as a possible D gene (5 bases). The CDR3 is 13 residues long. V lost 1 base and J lost 5, with 6 bases in between. Germline V gene data show CDR1 as SGDLS and CDR2 as YYNGEE. The DNA of the CDR3 is TGTGCCAGCAGCGTATCAGGGAATGAAAAACTGTTTTTT. Residues: CASSVSGNEKLFF.